Listed here are 22 T cell receptor beta chains from one sample, sequenced in a study of blood T cells in healthy people across ages. A second PCR of roughly 7 to 11 cycles used a sample-barcoded 5' primer and a J-beta primer mix. Each CDR3 protein gets one entry after TCRdb re-called the 5' RACE reads with MiXCR. The sample yields 700,000 to 850,000 distinct CDR3 sequences, 50% to 65% seen once. What was sequenced was blood. Receptors originate from a man at least 80 years old in good health.

Many counts were recorded for this clonotype. The chain links TRBV24-1 to TRBJ2-4, with 10 bases identical to TRBD2. The V segment lost 3 bases and the J segment 3 bases; nucleotides outside the gene matches: 4. The CDR3 length is 16 residues. In germline, CDR1 is KGHDR, CDR2 SFDVKD. CDR3 residues: CATSDPKREGKNIQYF. The CDR3 coding sequence is TGTGCCACCAGTGATCCAAAGCGGGAGGGCAAAAACATTCAGTACTTC.

This clonotype was detected only once. The chain employs TRBV29-1 and TRBJ1-2, with 9 bases aligning to TRBD1. This CDR3 contains 13 residues. Germline V gene lookup returns CDR1 SQVTM and CDR2 ANQGSEA. The V and J ends lost 6 bases and 4 bases, in that order; junction bases with no gene match: 6. DNA of the CDR3: TGCAGCGTCGGACAGGGGAGCATCTATGGCTACACCTTC. It specifies CSVGQGSIYGYTF.

V and J are TRBV12-3 or TRBV12-4 and TRBJ2-5, with TRBD1 identical over 10 bases. The J call may not be correct, given that the DNA end is closer to TRBJ2-7. This CDR3 has 15 residues. DNA of the CDR3: TGTGCCAGCAGTATCAGGACAGGGGGGAAGAACGAGCAGTACTTC. Encoded protein: CASSIRTGGKNEQYF.

The rearrangement links TRBV5-1 to TRBJ2-4; no reliable D call. The CDR3 contains 17 residues. Trimming took off 0 bases at V and 0 bases at J, with 13 bases between the two ends. Germline CDR1 is SGHRS and CDR2 is YFSETQ. The CDR3 protein is CASSLVGTRSAKNIQYF. The CDR3 DNA reads as TGCGCCAGCAGCTTGGTGGGCACAAGATCAGCCAAAAACATTCAGTACTTC.

This clonotype was seen more than once but under ten times. This rearrangement joins TRBV29-1 to TRBJ2-7; the match to TRBD1 covers 7 bases. The germline CDR1 and CDR2 sequences are SQVTM and ANQGSEA. The CDR3 has 11 residues. J lost 3 bases, V lost 6 bases, and 2 bases had no gene match. The CDR3 spells CSVQGRYEQYF. In nucleotides, the CDR3 is TGCAGCGTACAGGGGCGCTACGAGCAGTACTTC.

The rearrangement joins TRBV28 to TRBJ2-1, with D tentatively TRBD1 (5 bases). The J call is doubtful: the DNA matches TRBJ2-7 better. Germline CDR1 reads MDHEN; CDR2 reads SYDVKM. The CDR3 covers 14 residues. This CDR3 reads CASKTDNSYNEQYF. CDR3 coding DNA: TGTGCCAGCAAGACAGACAACTCCTACAATGAGCAGTACTTC.

The rearrangement uses TRBV29-1 and TRBJ2-1, with 8 positions matching TRBD2. The germline V gene encodes CDR1 SQVTM and CDR2 ANQGSEA. After removal of 0 bases from V and 15 bases from J, the junction contained 13 bases not matched to a gene. This CDR3 region has 14 residues. The CDR3 nucleotides are TGCAGCGTTGAAGATTTCGGAGGCGGGAGGCCGCGGTTCTTC. This translates into CSVEDFGGGRPRFF.

This clonotype occurred many times. As DNA, the CDR3 is TGTGCCAGCAGCAGGTCGACAGGGCAAGAGACCCAGTACTTC. Protein sequence: CASSRSTGQETQYF. The J gene is TRBJ2-5, the V gene TRBV7-9; 7 bases line up with TRBD1. CDR1 and CDR2 (germline): SEHNR, FQNEAQ (reference sequence). This CDR3 is 14 amino acids long. J lost 2 bases, V lost 5 bases, and 5 bases had no gene match.

The sample holds a few counts of this clonotype. The chain has TRBV5-1 and TRBJ2-1, with 8 bases aligning to TRBD2. V trimming: 0 bases; J trimming: 0 bases; junction bases outside the gene matches: 5. This CDR3 region has 17 residues. Germline V gives CDR1 SGHRS, CDR2 YFSETQ. The DNA of the CDR3 is TGCGCCAGCAGCTTGGTGAGCGGGGGTAGCTCCTACAATGAGCAGTTCTTC. Translating it yields CASSLVSGGSSYNEQFF.

CDR3 bases: TGTGCCAGCAGGTCTAGACTAGCGGGAGGAGTGAATACGCAGTATTTT. It specifies CASRSRLAGGVNTQYF. This chain links TRBV2 with TRBJ2-3; 13 bases line up with TRBD2. Germline V gene lookup returns CDR1 SNHLY and CDR2 FYNNEI. The CDR3 covers 16 residues. Unmatched junction bases numbered 10, after V lost 6 bases and J lost 7 bases.

The gene calls are TRBV7-9 and TRBJ2-6; D is possibly TRBD1 (5 bases). Trimming cost V 5 bases and J 0 bases, with 11 bases left between them. CDR1 and CDR2 (germline): SEHNR, FQNEAQ (reference sequence). This CDR3 is built from 16 residues. The CDR3 here is CASSQGDFSGANVLTF. Written as DNA, the CDR3 is TGTGCCAGCAGCCAGGGCGACTTCTCTGGGGCCAACGTCCTGACTTTC.

This chain uses TRBV5-4 with TRBJ2-3; 7 bases map to TRBD1. The germline V gene encodes CDR1 SGHNT and CDR2 YYREEE (reference sequence). V gave up 4 bases and J gave up 0 bases; unmatched junction bases: 8. The CDR3 sequence is 16 residues long. Here the CDR3 DNA reads TGTGCCAGCAGCAATCGCCGGGACAGTAGCACAGATACGCAGTATTTT. It translates to CASSNRRDSSTDTQYF.

This chain links TRBV12-3 or TRBV12-4 with TRBJ2-7; D gene ambiguous. Deletions cut 6 bases from V and 0 bases from J, with 12 bases between. The CDR3 is 14 residues long. The CDR3 region is CASSLKHRSYEQYF. The DNA for the CDR3 is TGTGCCAGCAGCCTCAAGCATCGCTCCTACGAGCAGTACTTC.

This rearrangement joins TRBV5-1 to TRBJ2-1; D gene unclear. Per the germline V gene, CDR1 is SGHRS and CDR2 is YFSETQ. The CDR3 covers 19 residues. Trimming stripped 2 bases from V and 2 bases from J, with 23 bases between. The CDR3: CASSFPKGSSQATYNEQFF. CDR3 DNA: TGCGCCAGCAGCTTCCCGAAAGGTAGCTCACAAGCCACCTACAATGAGCAGTTCTTC.

The genes are TRBV21-1 and TRBJ1-2. TRBV21-1 is described as a pseudogene. CDR3 length: 13 residues. CDR3 sequence: CASSKRGNYGYTF. DNA of the CDR3: TGTGCCAGCAGCAAGCGGGGGAACTATGGCTACACCTTC.

This chain connects TRBV7-9 to TRBJ2-3; D not certain. This CDR3 spans 14 amino acids. CDR1 and CDR2 from the germline V gene are SEHNR and FQNEAQ (reference sequence). The V and J ends lost 4 bases and 5 bases respectively, with 13 bases between them. CDR3 sequence: CASSYDSLQDTQYF. CDR3 coding DNA: TGTGCCAGCAGCTACGACTCGCTGCAAGATACGCAGTATTTT.

The V call is TRBV5-5, the J call TRBJ2-7; D is perhaps TRBD1 or TRBD2 (5 bases each). V was cut by 1 base and J by 6 bases, with 20 bases left in between. This CDR3 is built from 16 residues. Germline CDR1 and CDR2: SGHKS and YYEKEE (reference sequence). In DNA form, the CDR3 reads TGTGCCAGCAGCTTGCGGGACCCCCAAAATCAAGGCGAGCAGTACTTC. It encodes CASSLRDPQNQGEQYF.

The rearrangement links TRBV9 to TRBJ2-7; D remains unclear. Trimming stripped 0 bases from V and 0 bases from J, with 7 bases between. Germline V CDR1 and CDR2: SGDLS, YYNGEE. The CDR3 totals 14 residues. CDR3 nucleotides: TGTGCCAGCAGCGTAGAGCCGGTCTCCTACGAGCAGTACTTC. It specifies CASSVEPVSYEQYF.

This clonotype showed up just a few times. This chain connects TRBV7-9 to TRBJ2-7; D is ambiguous. This CDR3 is 16 amino acids long. V lost 1 base and J lost 2, with 15 bases in between. Per germline, CDR1 SEHNR and CDR2 FQNEAQ (reference sequence). DNA for the CDR3: TGTGCCAGCAGCTTAGAGTTTGCTATCAGACCCTACGAGCAGTACTTC. This encodes CASSLEFAIRPYEQYF.

This clonotype has a single count. The chain links TRBV6-6 to TRBJ2-5; D is unclear. In germline, CDR1 is MNHNY, CDR2 SVGAGI (reference sequence). There are 12 residues in the CDR3. V lost 7 bases to trimming and J lost 11 bases, with 17 bases between them. In DNA, the CDR3 is TGTGCCAGCACAGCTAGGTCTGGAGAGCAGTACTTC. It yields the protein CASTARSGEQYF.

This chain uses TRBV5-6 with TRBJ2-7; 7 bases line up with TRBD1. V trimming: 4 bases; J trimming: 1 base; junction bases outside the gene matches: 8. CDR3 length equals 15 residues. Per germline, CDR1 SGHDT and CDR2 YYEEEE. The CDR3 protein is CASSLGQVRSYEQYF. The DNA for the CDR3 is TGTGCCAGCAGCCTTGGACAGGTGCGATCCTACGAGCAGTACTTC.

This clonotype was observed a handful of times. The rearrangement links TRBV4-1 to TRBJ2-5; weak D call: TRBD2 (5 bases). Germline CDR1 is MGHRA and CDR2 is YSYEKL. The germline V and J ends were trimmed by 4 bases and 11 bases, with 20 bases remaining between them. The CDR3 is 14 residues long. The CDR3 DNA is TGCGCCAGCAGCCCAAACCGGGCCGGTTGGGAGCAGTACTTC. It encodes CASSPNRAGWEQYF.